Presented here are 25 T cell receptor beta chains from one specimen sequenced in a study of chemoradiotherapy in HPV16-positive cancers. TCRdb keeps only in-frame clones here, not all; method: immunoSEQ multiplex PCR. The data contain some 5,400 clones, 76% of them singletons. The specimen was collected from a patient who underwent chemoradiotherapy. The receptors shown here come from a human donor with HPV-associated anogenital cancer.

The J gene is TRBJ1-1, the V gene TRBV7-9; D not certain. Germline V CDR1 and CDR2: SEHNR, FQNEAQ (reference sequence). Deletions cut 8 bases from V and 1 base from J, with 17 bases between. The CDR3 is 15 amino acids. The CDR3 coding sequence is TGTGCCAGCTCCCCCTCGGAGAGCAGGAACACTGAAGCTTTCTTT. Its translation is CASSPSESRNTEAFF.

The chain links TRBV7-2 to TRBJ2-3; no clear D. Per the germline V gene, CDR1 is SGHTA and CDR2 is FQGNSA. The V end lost 5 bases, the J end lost 2 bases, and 5 bases lay between the germline ends. The CDR3 length is 12 residues. CDR3 residues: CASSPYTDTQYF. For the CDR3, the DNA is TGTGCCAGCAGCCCTTACACAGATACGCAGTATTTT.

V and J are TRBV5-6 and TRBJ1-5; maybe TRBD1 (5 bases). Deletions cut 1 base from V and 5 bases from J, with 13 bases between. Per the germline V gene, CDR1 is SGHDT and CDR2 is YYEEEE. This CDR3 contains 15 residues. The CDR3 DNA reads TGTGCCAGCAGCTTGCTGGCACAGGTAGATCAGCCCCAGCATTTT. Translation: CASSLLAQVDQPQHF.

In DNA, the CDR3 is TGTGCCAGCTTGGCCGATTGGTCCGGGGAGCTGTTTTTT. Translated: CASLADWSGELFF. The V call is TRBV11-2, the J call TRBJ2-2; D is ambiguous. Trimming shortened V by 8 bases and J by 6 bases, and 13 bases separated the two germline ends. The CDR3 loop spans 13 amino acids. CDR1 and CDR2 (germline): SGHAT, FQNNGV.

This clone was observed a few times. The V gene is TRBV9, the J gene TRBJ2-7; 7 nucleotides match TRBD1. In germline, CDR1 is SGDLS, CDR2 YYNGEE. The CDR3 runs to 13 residues. V was pared by 3 bases and J by 2 bases, with 2 bases of the junction left unmatched. The CDR3 DNA follows: TGTGCCAGCAGCGCCCAGGGGGCCTACGAGCAGTACTTC. Translating it yields CASSAQGAYEQYF.

This chain joins TRBV6-5 and TRBJ1-3; TRBD1 is a possible D gene (5 bases). V lost 10 bases and J 8 bases, leaving 12 bases between the germline ends. CDR1 and CDR2 (germline): MNHEY, SVGAGI. This CDR3 is built from 11 residues. The CDR3 bases are TGTGCCACCCGGACAAGGCACACCATATATTTT. This gives the protein CATRTRHTIYF.

The gene calls are TRBV6-6 and TRBJ1-5; TRBD1 matches 9 bases. CDR1 and CDR2 from the germline V gene are MNHNY and SVGAGI (reference sequence). The CDR3 length is 16 residues. V gave up 6 bases and J gave up 3 bases; unmatched junction bases: 9. This CDR3 reads CASRSQGARDNQPQHF. CDR3 nucleotide sequence: TGTGCCAGCAGGTCACAGGGGGCGCGTGACAATCAGCCCCAGCATTTT.

The chain has TRBV19 and TRBJ1-4; weak D call: TRBD1 (5 bases). This CDR3 is built from 15 residues. Germline V gives CDR1 LNHDA, CDR2 SQIVND (reference sequence). V was cut by 5 bases and J by 2 bases, with 12 bases left in between. The CDR3 DNA sequence: TGTGCCAGTAGTGGGTCAGGGACCACTAATGAAAAACTGTTTTTT. Translated, it gives CASSGSGTTNEKLFF.

The V gene is TRBV30, the J gene TRBJ1-1, with D hard to call. The germline gives CDR1 GTSNPN, CDR2 SVGIG (reference sequence). The CDR3 runs to 11 residues. V was clipped by 1 base and J by 7 bases, with 7 bases between them. The CDR3 bases are TGTGCCTGGAGTGGGAACGGTGAAGCTTTCTTT. Residues: CAWSGNGEAFF.

The chain has TRBV5-4 and TRBJ2-5; the match to TRBD2 covers 9 bases. V gave up 4 bases and J gave up 10 bases; unmatched junction bases: 2. Germline CDR1 is SGHNT and CDR2 is YYREEE (reference sequence). This CDR3 has 11 amino acids. The CDR3 region is CASSAGGFQYF. Here the CDR3 DNA reads TGTGCCAGCAGCGCGGGGGGGTTCCAGTACTTC.

The chain is built from TRBV11-3 and TRBJ2-5; D possibly uses TRBD1 or TRBD2 (6 bases each). The germline V and J ends were trimmed by 7 bases and 4 bases, with 19 bases remaining between them. This CDR3 has 15 amino acids. CDR1 is SGHNT and CDR2 is YENEEA in the germline V gene. CDR3 DNA: TGTGCCAGCAAGCGTGGGGGGCGAGAGGGAGAGACCCAGTACTTC. Translating gives CASKRGGREGETQYF.

The chain recombines TRBV18 with TRBJ2-1; D gene unclear. The CDR3 consists of 13 residues. The germline V and J ends were trimmed by 5 bases and 0 bases, with 5 bases remaining between them. CDR1 is KGHSH and CDR2 is LQKENI in the germline V gene. The CDR3 region is CASSSSSYNEQFF. The CDR3 nucleotides are TGTGCCAGCTCATCGAGCTCCTACAATGAGCAGTTCTTC.

This sequence joins TRBV21-1 and TRBJ1-2; the table's TRBD1 call for D was not verified on the DNA. TRBV21-1 is a listed pseudogene. This CDR3 is 15 amino acids long. CDR3 DNA: TGTGCCAGCAGCAAAGCAGTGGACAGGGTGGATGGCTACACCTTC. Translation gives CASSKAVDRVDGYTF.

This clone showed up just once. This chain uses TRBV19 with TRBJ1-1, with 11 bases matching TRBD1. CDR3 length: 15 amino acids. Per the germline V gene, CDR1 is LNHDA and CDR2 is SQIVND (reference sequence). The V gene end was trimmed by 5 bases and the J gene end by 5 bases; junction bases not matched to a gene: 7. This chain's CDR3 is CASSPGTGGGTEAFF. The CDR3 DNA sequence: TGTGCCAGTAGTCCCGGGACAGGGGGGGGGACTGAAGCTTTCTTT.

The V and J genes are TRBV18 and TRBJ2-7; 7 bases map to TRBD1. Germline CDR1 reads KGHSH; CDR2 reads LQKENI. The CDR3 covers 14 residues. Trimming cost V 4 bases and J 3 bases; bases outside gene matches: 6. DNA for the CDR3: TGTGCCAGCTCACGGGGGACAGAGGACTACGAGCAGTACGTC. This translates into CASSRGTEDYEQYV.

The gene calls are TRBV6-1 and TRBJ2-3; 7 bases line up with TRBD2. The germline V gene has CDR1 MNHNS and CDR2 SASEGT. CDR3 length equals 14 residues. J gave up 2 bases and V 3 bases, and 2 bases lay outside the gene matches. The CDR3 region is CASSERGTTDTQYF. In nucleotides, the CDR3 is TGTGCCAGCAGTGAGCGGGGGACCACAGATACGCAGTATTTT.

V usage is TRBV18 and J usage is TRBJ1-5; D not resolved. Germline CDR1 and CDR2: KGHSH and LQKENI. The CDR3 length is 17 residues. Between the trimmed V and J ends, which lost 2 bases and 1 base, there was a span of 15 bases. The CDR3 reads CASSPSSAGSSNQPQHF. The CDR3 DNA reads as TGTGCCAGCTCACCATCCTCGGCAGGTAGCAGCAATCAGCCCCAGCATTTT.

The J gene is TRBJ2-5, the V gene TRBV7-9; D not certain. The CDR3 spans 14 residues. Trimming stripped 1 base from V and 7 bases from J, with 13 bases between. Germline-derived CDR1 and CDR2 are SEHNR and FQNEAQ (reference sequence). The CDR3 DNA reads TGTGCCAGCAGCTTAGTAGGCGGCCTAGTGACCCAGTACTTC. This encodes CASSLVGGLVTQYF.

V gene TRBV6-5 combines with J gene TRBJ1-2; 10 bases are shared with TRBD1. The V gene end was trimmed by 6 bases and the J gene end by 6 bases; junction bases not matched to a gene: 4. CDR3 length equals 13 residues. Germline CDR1 is MNHEY and CDR2 is SVGAGI. CDR3 DNA: TGTGCCAGCAGACGCGGGACAGGGGATGGCTACACCTTC. Its protein is CASRRGTGDGYTF.

The chain combines TRBV7-8 with TRBJ1-5; D not certain. The V end lost 0 bases, the J end lost 3 bases, and 9 bases lay between the germline ends. Germline V gene lookup returns CDR1 SGHVS and CDR2 FQNEAQ. The CDR3 contains 15 residues. CDR3 bases: TGTGCCAGCAGCTTAGCTGGCGGCTCCAATCAGCCCCAGCATTTT. Its protein is CASSLAGGSNQPQHF.

The V call is TRBV20-1, the J call TRBJ2-1; no firm D call. CDR1 and CDR2 (germline): DFQATT, SNEGSKA (reference sequence). The CDR3 sequence is 10 residues long. The V end was cut by 6 bases, the J end by 8 bases, with 8 bases between. CDR3: CSAGLHEQFF. As DNA, the CDR3 is TGCAGTGCGGGCTTACATGAGCAGTTCTTC.

In its sample, this clone was seen a few times. The chain has TRBV7-9 and TRBJ1-5; D unresolved. The CDR3 has 15 residues. Germline values: CDR1 SEHNR, CDR2 FQNEAQ (reference sequence). Deletions cut 5 bases from V and 0 bases from J, with 11 bases between. The CDR3 loop is CASSLTVYSNQPQHF. CDR3 in DNA: TGTGCCAGCAGCCTTACAGTCTATAGCAATCAGCCCCAGCATTTT.

V gene TRBV9 combines with J gene TRBJ2-5; perhaps TRBD1 as D (6 bases). V was cut by 1 base and J by 0 bases, with 13 bases left in between. The CDR3 extends over 16 amino acids. Germline V gives CDR1 SGDLS, CDR2 YYNGEE. The CDR3 loop reads CASSVTQGLNQETQYF. The CDR3 DNA reads as TGTGCCAGCAGCGTAACTCAGGGGCTTAACCAAGAGACCCAGTACTTC.

This clone was seen more than once but under ten times. The chain couples TRBV16 to TRBJ1-4, with D unresolved. Trimming left V 2 bases short and J 2 bases short, with 9 bases between. The CDR3 is 15 amino acids. The germline V gene has CDR1 KGHSY and CDR2 FQNENV. CDR3 in amino acids: CASSQDGLTNEKLFF. In nucleotides, the CDR3 is TGTGCCAGCAGCCAAGACGGTTTGACTAATGAAAAACTGTTTTTT.

This clone was seen once. This sequence joins TRBV18 and TRBJ1-3; 7 positions match TRBD1. Trimming removed 6 bases from V and 7 bases from J; junction bases left unmatched: 12. The length of the CDR3 is 15 residues. CDR1 and CDR2 (germline): KGHSH, LQKENI. The CDR3 DNA reads TGTGCCAGCTCCCCAAGACAGGGTGACATGAACACCATATATTTT. Its translation is CASSPRQGDMNTIYF.